Below, 8 T cell receptor beta chains from the same sample are listed, as sequenced in a study of shared clonotypes between healthy human individuals. Libraries were prepared by immunoSEQ multiplex PCR; TCRdb keeps only in-frame clonotypes and omits some of them. The table includes around 1.9 million clones, 90% to 95% detected once. The naive CD8 subset, CD45RO-negative cells positively selected for CCR7, excluded terminally differentiated effector memory CD45RA+ cells. The material sequenced was naive CD8+ T cells from PBMCs. These receptors all stem from a man between 18 and 35 years old in good health. Some clones in this sample may be carry-over from other donors' samples.

The J gene is TRBJ2-1, the V gene TRBV2; D perhaps matches TRBD2 (6 bases). Trimming took off 3 bases at V and 8 bases at J, with 17 bases between the two ends. Germline lookup yields CDR1 SNHLY and CDR2 FYNNEI. The CDR3 loop spans 15 amino acids. CDR3 protein: CASSEWDSLADEQFF. Written as DNA, the CDR3 is TGTGCCAGCAGTGAGTGGGACTCGCTGGCTGATGAGCAGTTCTTC. Full variable domain (missing parts from reference TRBV2 and TRBJ2-1): EPEVTQTPSHQVTQMGQEVILRCVPISNHLYFYWYRQILGQKVEFLVSFYNNEISEKSEIFDDQFSVERPDGSNFTLKIRSTKLEDSAMYFCASSEWDSLADEQFFGPGTRLTVL.

The chain joins TRBV2 to TRBJ2-7; 8 bases are shared with TRBD1. Trimming cost V 3 bases and J 2 bases; bases outside gene matches: 6. The V gene's germline CDR1 is SNHLY and CDR2 FYNNEI. CDR3 length: 15 residues. The CDR3 nucleotides are TGTGCCAGCAGTGATTGGACAGGGTCACCCTACGAGCAGTACTTC. Its translation is CASSDWTGSPYEQYF.

V and J are TRBV7-8 and TRBJ1-5, with D possibly matching TRBD1 (5 bases). V lost 1 base, J lost 12 bases, and 13 bases lay in between. This CDR3 has 13 residues. From germline, CDR1 is SGHVS and CDR2 FQNEAQ. Here the CDR3 DNA reads TGTGCCAGCAGCTTAGGGCAGGGAACCTTCCAGCATTTT. Translation gives CASSLGQGTFQHF.

In regard to this clone: Other nucleotide sequences from this sample produce the same CDR3. Here the CDR3 reads CASSVSGRSYEQYF. As DNA, the CDR3 is TGTGCCAGCAGCGTAAGCGGGAGGTCCTACGAGCAGTACTTC. This chain joins TRBV9 and TRBJ2-7; TRBD2 agrees at 9 bases. CDR1 SGDLS and CDR2 YYNGEE come from the germline V gene. This CDR3 is built from 14 residues. V dropped 1 base and J dropped 1; count of bases not matched to a gene: 0. Full variable domain (rest looked up from reference TRBV9 and TRBJ2-7): DSGVTQTPKHLITATGQRVTLRCSPRSGDLSVYWYQQSLDQGLQFLIQYYNGEERAKGNILERFSAQQFPDLHSELNLSSLELGDSALYFCASSVSGRSYEQYFGPGTRLTVT.

Notes on this clone: At the DNA level, this CDR3 is encoded by other sequences in the same sample as well. The chain is built from TRBV5-1 and TRBJ2-1; 8 nucleotides line up with TRBD2. Germline assignment: CDR1 SGHRS and CDR2 YFSETQ. J was trimmed by 4 bases and V by 2 bases; bases with no gene match: 2. The CDR3 is made up of 14 amino acids. CDR3 DNA: TGCGCCAGCAGCTTTACTAGCGGTTACAATGAGCAGTTCTTC. Its translation is CASSFTSGYNEQFF.

This clone was seen once. The chain is built from TRBV7-8 and TRBJ2-5; D may be TRBD2 (6 bases). Germline CDR1 and CDR2: SGHVS and FQNEAQ. The CDR3 extends over 15 amino acids. V lost 6 bases and J lost 1, with 15 bases in between. Here the CDR3 DNA reads TGTGCCAGCAGGCCGAACCTAGCGACCCAAGAGACCCAGTACTTC. It specifies CASRPNLATQETQYF.

Comments on this clone: An end of the junction differs from the germline gene, which may be a read error. The chain is built from TRBV6-5 and TRBJ2-7; D may match TRBD1 or TRBD2 (5 bases each). The CDR3 has 16 amino acids. The germline gives CDR1 MNHEY, CDR2 SVGAGI. The CDR3 DNA sequence: TGTGCCAGCAGTTACTCCACGGGACCGGCCTCCTTCGAGCAGTACTTC. It is translated as CASSYSTGPASFEQYF.

The CDR3 is CASSFLGQYNSNQPQHF. The CDR3 DNA reads TGTGCCAGCAGCTTCCTGGGGCAGTACAATAGCAATCAGCCCCAGCATTTT. V and J are TRBV7-8 and TRBJ1-5, with a tentative D call TRBD1 (5 bases). The CDR3 totals 17 residues. Germline V gene lookup returns CDR1 SGHVS and CDR2 FQNEAQ. The V gene lost 3 bases and the J gene lost 0 bases, with 15 bases spanning the gap.